Following are 16 T cell receptor beta chains from one sample sequenced in a study of blood T cell repertoires in COVID-19. Method: immunoSEQ multiplex PCR; TCRdb's copy keeps in-frame clones and lacks some. The repertoire holds roughly 230,000 clones, with nearly 90% as singletons. The specimen sequenced was peripheral blood. Receptors originate from a human donor in a cohort sampled during active COVID-19.

This chain uses TRBV6-4 with TRBJ2-3; 8 positions match TRBD2. The CDR3 is 15 amino acids. V shed 0 bases and J 7 bases; nucleotides not matched to a gene: 6. Looked up from germline, CDR1 is MRHNA and CDR2 is SNTAGT. The CDR3 bases are TGTGCCAGCAGTGACTCCGCGGGGGGATCCTATACGCAGTATTTT. This sequence encodes CASSDSAGGSYTQYF.

Comments on this clone: Other DNA sequences within the sample encode an identical CDR3. This chain links TRBV9 with TRBJ2-7; D is perhaps TRBD1 (6 bases). The germline CDR1 and CDR2 sequences are SGDLS and YYNGEE. This CDR3 is built from 14 residues. Between the trimmed V and J ends, which lost 4 bases and 0 bases, there was a span of 11 bases. The CDR3 DNA follows: TGTGCCAGCAGCCCCCGGACAGACTCCTACGAGCAGTACTTC. Protein: CASSPRTDSYEQYF.

This sequence joins TRBV7-9 and TRBJ1-2; 8 bases match TRBD1. Trimming at V came to 4 bases and at J to 3 bases, leaving 4 bases not matched to a gene. The CDR3 consists of 14 residues. Germline CDR1 reads SEHNR; CDR2 reads FQNEAQ (reference sequence). CDR3 protein: CASSWGQEYYGYTF. DNA for the CDR3: TGTGCCAGCAGCTGGGGACAGGAATACTATGGCTACACCTTC.

The chain joins TRBV9 to TRBJ1-5, with D unresolved. The length of the CDR3 is 14 residues. Between the trimmed V and J ends, which lost 4 bases and 7 bases, there was a span of 15 bases. Germline CDR1 SGDLS, CDR2 YYNGEE. The CDR3 region is CASSPQPAGQPQHF. In DNA, the CDR3 is TGTGCCAGCAGCCCTCAACCCGCGGGGCAGCCCCAGCATTTT.

This chain uses TRBV14 with TRBJ2-7; the D is unclear. V was clipped by 4 bases and J by 0 bases, with 7 bases between them. The CDR3 has 13 residues. Germline CDR1 reads SGHDN; CDR2 reads FVKESK. The CDR3 protein is CASSLLSSYEQYF. The CDR3 region has the DNA TGTGCCAGCAGCCTCCTGAGCTCCTACGAGCAGTACTTC.

This chain uses TRBV24-1 with TRBJ2-5; 10 bases fit TRBD1. CDR3 length equals 15 residues. The germline gives CDR1 KGHDR, CDR2 SFDVKD. V shed 5 bases, J shed 5 bases, and the junction held 7 bases outside the gene matches. CDR3 sequence (DNA): TGTGCCACCAGTGCCCCGACAGGGGGCGTGGAGACCCAGTACTTC. Translating it yields CATSAPTGGVETQYF.

The V call is TRBV28, the J call TRBJ1-6; D is perhaps TRBD1 (5 bases). The V gene lost 3 bases and the J gene lost 8 bases, with 11 bases spanning the gap. Germline V gene data show CDR1 as MDHEN and CDR2 as SYDVKM. This CDR3 region has 14 residues. The CDR3 here is CASSLSRVDSPLHF. CDR3 DNA: TGTGCCAGCAGTTTGTCCAGGGTTGATTCACCCCTCCACTTT.

The rearrangement joins TRBV19 to TRBJ1-2, with TRBD1 matching over 7 bases. Germline V CDR1 and CDR2: LNHDA, SQIVND (reference sequence). J gave up 5 bases and V 5 bases, and 11 bases lay outside the gene matches. The CDR3 is 15 residues long. For the CDR3, the DNA is TGTGCCAGTAGTTTCCAGGACAGGCATCTGTATGGCTACACCTTC. It is translated as CASSFQDRHLYGYTF. The variable domain in full, with the rest retrieved from reference TRBV19 and TRBJ1-2, is DGGITQSPKYLFRKEGQNVTLSCEQNLNHDAMYWYRQDPGQGLRLIYYSQIVNDFQKGDIAEGYSVSREKKESFPLTVTSAQKNPTAFYLCASSFQDRHLYGYTFGSGTRLTVV.

This rearrangement joins TRBV5-1 to TRBJ2-6; D call uncertain. Germline V CDR1 and CDR2: SGHRS, YFSETQ. V was pared by 6 bases and J by 1 base, with 20 bases between. The CDR3 runs to 18 residues. The CDR3 bases are TGCGCCAGCAAACGTAACAGACCGCCCGCTTCTGGGGCCAACGTCCTGACTTTC. It yields the protein CASKRNRPPASGANVLTF.

This clone was observed once. This chain uses TRBV19 with TRBJ1-4; D not certain. This CDR3 region has 15 residues. Germline V gene data show CDR1 as LNHDA and CDR2 as SQIVND (reference sequence). Trimming took off 8 bases at V and 0 bases at J, with 13 bases between the two ends. CDR3 sequence (DNA): TGTGCCAGTGCCGGGTCTTGGGCAACTAATGAAAAACTGTTTTTT. Translated, it gives CASAGSWATNEKLFF. Full variable domain (remainder filled in from reference TRBV19 and TRBJ1-4): DGGITQSPKYLFRKEGQNVTLSCEQNLNHDAMYWYRQDPGQGLRLIYYSQIVNDFQKGDIAEGYSVSREKKESFPLTVTSAQKNPTAFYLCASAGSWATNEKLFFGSGTQLSVL.

The rearrangement uses TRBV5-1 and TRBJ1-2; the match to TRBD1 covers 9 bases. The CDR3 is 14 residues long. Looked up from germline, CDR1 is SGHRS and CDR2 is YFSETQ. Trimming at V came to 3 bases and at J to 4 bases, leaving 4 bases not matched to a gene. CDR3 bases: TGCGCCAGCAGCTCAAAGGGACAGGGCTATGGCTACACCTTC. Encoded protein: CASSSKGQGYGYTF.

V is TRBV2 and J is TRBJ1-5, with TRBD1 identical over 7 bases. This CDR3 spans 15 amino acids. CDR1 SNHLY and CDR2 FYNNEI come from the germline V gene. V was clipped by 8 bases and J by 4 bases; unmatched bases: 11. The CDR3 reads CASLGDSGGNQPQHF. The CDR3 nucleotides are TGTGCCAGCCTGGGGGACAGCGGAGGGAATCAGCCCCAGCATTTT.

This rearrangement joins TRBV28 to TRBJ2-3; D is possibly TRBD2 (5 bases). Per the germline V gene, CDR1 is MDHEN and CDR2 is SYDVKM. The V end was cut by 5 bases, the J end by 7 bases, with 19 bases between. This CDR3 contains 15 residues. The CDR3 is CASSQGGGKGNTQYF. CDR3 nucleotide sequence: TGTGCCAGCAGTCAAGGAGGTGGTAAGGGAAATACGCAGTATTTT.

This clone was recorded a few times. CDR3 in amino acids: CASSNRVDTQYF. DNA for the CDR3: TGTGCCAGCAGCAATAGAGTAGATACGCAGTATTTT. J is TRBJ2-3 and V is TRBV11-2; no clear D. Per germline, CDR1 SGHAT and CDR2 FQNNGV. Trimming pared 5 bases from V and 5 bases from J, leaving 8 bases between. There are 12 residues in the CDR3.

The chain is built from TRBV28 and TRBJ2-5; a possible D gene is TRBD2 (6 bases). V gave up 7 bases and J gave up 2 bases, with 14 bases separating them. Germline CDR1 MDHEN, CDR2 SYDVKM. The CDR3 sequence is 14 residues long. The CDR3 is CASTPPGTQETQYF. The DNA for the CDR3 is TGTGCCAGCACCCCCCCCGGGACTCAAGAGACCCAGTACTTC.

This chain joins TRBV13 and TRBJ1-6; 12 bases line up with TRBD1. Germline values: CDR1 PRHDT, CDR2 FYEKMQ (reference sequence). The trim removed 5 bases at V and 8 bases at J, leaving 13 bases unmatched. The CDR3 runs to 18 residues. CDR3 nucleotides: TGTGCCAGCAGCCATAGTCCGGGACAGGGGGCCGATCATTCACCCCTCCACTTT. This translates into CASSHSPGQGADHSPLHF.